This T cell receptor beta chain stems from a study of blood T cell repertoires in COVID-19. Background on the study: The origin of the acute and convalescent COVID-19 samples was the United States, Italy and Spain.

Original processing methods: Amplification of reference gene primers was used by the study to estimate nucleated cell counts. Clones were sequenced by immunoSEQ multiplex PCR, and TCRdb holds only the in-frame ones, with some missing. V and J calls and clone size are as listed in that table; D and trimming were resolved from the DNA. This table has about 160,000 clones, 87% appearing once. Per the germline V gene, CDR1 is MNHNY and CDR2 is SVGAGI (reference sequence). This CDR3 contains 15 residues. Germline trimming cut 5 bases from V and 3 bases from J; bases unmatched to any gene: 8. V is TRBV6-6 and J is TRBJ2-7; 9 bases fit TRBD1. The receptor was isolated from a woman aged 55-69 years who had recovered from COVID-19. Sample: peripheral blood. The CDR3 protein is CASSGGTGSRYEQYF. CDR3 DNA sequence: TGTGCCAGCAGTGGAGGGACAGGGTCGCGCTACGAGCAGTACTTC.